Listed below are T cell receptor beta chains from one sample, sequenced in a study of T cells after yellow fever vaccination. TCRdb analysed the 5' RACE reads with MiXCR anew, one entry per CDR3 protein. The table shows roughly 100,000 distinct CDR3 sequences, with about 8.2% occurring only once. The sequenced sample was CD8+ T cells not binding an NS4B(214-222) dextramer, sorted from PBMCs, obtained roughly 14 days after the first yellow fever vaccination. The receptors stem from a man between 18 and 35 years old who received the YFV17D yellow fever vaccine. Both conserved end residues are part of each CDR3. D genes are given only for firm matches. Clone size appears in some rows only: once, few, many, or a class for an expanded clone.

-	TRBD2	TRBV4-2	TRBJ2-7	CASSPGTSGYEQYF	TGTGCCAGCAGCCCCGGGACTAGCGGGTACGAGCAGTACTTC
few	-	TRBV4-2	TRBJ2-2	CASSHSPWVSPTGELFF	TGTGCCAGCAGCCATTCGCCGTGGGTCTCCCCCACCGGGGAGCTGTTTTTT
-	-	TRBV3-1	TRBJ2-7	CASSQLTGTSYEQYF	TGTGCCAGCAGCCAACTGACGGGGACCTCCTACGAGCAGTACTTC
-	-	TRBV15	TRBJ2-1	CATSRVGRGSSYNEQFF	TGTGCCACCAGCAGAGTAGGTCGGGGTAGCTCCTACAATGAGCAGTTCTTC
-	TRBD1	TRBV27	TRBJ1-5	CASSRTGAQPQHF	TGTGCCAGCAGTCGTACAGGGGCTCAGCCCCAGCATTTT
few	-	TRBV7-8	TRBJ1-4	CASSQWTDQNEKLFF	TGTGCCAGCAGCCAGTGGACAGACCAGAATGAAAAACTGTTTTTT
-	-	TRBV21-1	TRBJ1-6	CASSKGQGNSPLHF	TGTGCCAGCAGCAAAGGACAGGGTAATTCACCCCTCCACTTT
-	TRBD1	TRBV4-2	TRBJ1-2	CASSQGLGTGSDGYTF	TGTGCCAGCAGCCAGGGACTCGGGACAGGGAGCGATGGCTACACCTTC
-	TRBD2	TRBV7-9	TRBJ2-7	CASSSGLGGYEQYF	TGTGCCAGCAGCTCTGGACTAGGCGGTTACGAGCAGTACTTC
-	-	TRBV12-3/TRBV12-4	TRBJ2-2	CASSLGGGWGLEGTGELFF	TGTGCCAGCAGTCTTGGGGGGGGTTGGGGGCTGGAGGGCACCGGGGAGCTGTTTTTT
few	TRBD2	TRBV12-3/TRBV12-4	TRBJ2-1	CASSTGTSVSSYNEQFF	TGTGCCAGCAGTACCGGGACTAGCGTAAGCTCCTACAATGAGCAGTTCTTC
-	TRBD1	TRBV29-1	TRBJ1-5	CSVGTGGSQPQHF	TGCAGCGTAGGGACAGGGGGAAGCCAGCCCCAGCATTTT
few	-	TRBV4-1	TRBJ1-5	CASSPVGGNQPQHF	TGCGCCAGCAGCCCGGTTGGGGGCAATCAGCCCCAGCATTTT
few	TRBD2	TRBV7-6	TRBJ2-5	CASRLAGEVETQYF	TGTGCCAGCAGGCTAGCGGGGGAGGTGGAGACCCAGTACTTC
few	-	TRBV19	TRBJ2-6	CASSISGSSGANVLTF	TGTGCCAGTAGTATAAGTGGTAGCTCTGGGGCCAACGTCCTGACTTTC
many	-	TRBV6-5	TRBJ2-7	CASSYLGAGEQYF	TGTGCCAGCAGTTATTTGGGGGCAGGGGAGCAGTACTTC
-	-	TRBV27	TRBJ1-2	CASSWGVHYGYTF	TGTGCCAGCAGTTGGGGGGTTCACTATGGCTACACCTTC
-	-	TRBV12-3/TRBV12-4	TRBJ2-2	CASWGGELFF	TGTGCCAGCTGGGGCGGGGAGCTGTTTTTT
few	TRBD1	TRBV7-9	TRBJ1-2	CASSFGQGLYGYTF	TGTGCCAGCAGCTTTGGACAGGGACTCTATGGCTACACCTTC
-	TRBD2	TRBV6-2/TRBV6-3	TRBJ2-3	CASSVQAGGQDTQYF	TGTGCCAGCAGTGTACAAGCGGGGGGGCAAGATACGCAGTATTTT
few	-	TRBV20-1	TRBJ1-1	CSAREGSDRPYPEAFF	TGCAGTGCTAGAGAGGGTTCGGACCGCCCGTACCCTGAAGCTTTCTTT
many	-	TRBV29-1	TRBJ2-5	CSVPGGRGKETQYF	TGCAGCGTTCCGGGAGGCAGGGGTAAAGAGACCCAGTACTTC
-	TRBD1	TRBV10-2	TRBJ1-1	CASRDRGRVEAFF	TGCGCCAGTCGGGACAGGGGGCGAGTTGAAGCTTTCTTT
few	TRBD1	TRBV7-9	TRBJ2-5	CASSHRDREETQYF	TGTGCCAGCAGCCATAGGGACAGAGAAGAGACCCAGTACTTC
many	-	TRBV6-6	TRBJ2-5	CASSFETQYF	TGTGCCAGCAGTTTTGAGACCCAGTACTTC
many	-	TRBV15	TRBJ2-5	CATSRVVRGSRETQYF	TGTGCCACCAGCAGAGTGGTGAGGGGGAGTAGGGAGACCCAGTACTTC
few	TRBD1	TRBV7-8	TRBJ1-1	CASSERSTGTGVNTEAFF	TGTGCCAGCAGCGAGCGCTCGACCGGGACAGGGGTCAACACTGAAGCTTTCTTT
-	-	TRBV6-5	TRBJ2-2	CASSYTETNTGELFF	TGTGCCAGCAGTTACACAGAGACGAACACCGGGGAGCTGTTTTTT
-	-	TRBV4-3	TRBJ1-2	CASSQDPASLDYGYTF	TGCGCCAGCAGCCAAGATCCGGCATCACTGGACTATGGCTACACCTTC
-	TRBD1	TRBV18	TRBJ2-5	CASSPTGQAFQETQYF	TGTGCCAGCTCACCAACGGGACAGGCATTCCAAGAGACCCAGTACTTC
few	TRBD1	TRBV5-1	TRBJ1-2	CASSLGADRVAGYTF	TGCGCCAGCAGCTTGGGGGCGGACAGGGTAGCTGGCTACACCTTC
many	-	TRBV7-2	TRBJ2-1	CASTLTSVGSNEQFF	TGTGCCAGCACCTTAACTAGTGTCGGGAGTAATGAGCAGTTCTTC
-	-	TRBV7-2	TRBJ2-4	CASRLTVLAKNIQYF	TGTGCCAGCAGGTTGACCGTACTAGCCAAAAACATTCAGTACTTC
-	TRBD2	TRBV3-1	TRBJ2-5	CASSQTLGGGGHQETQYF	TGTGCCAGCAGCCAGACCCTGGGTGGCGGGGGGCACCAAGAGACCCAGTACTTC
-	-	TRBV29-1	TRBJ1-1	CSVEGTALNTEAFF	TGCAGCGTTGAAGGGACTGCTTTGAACACTGAAGCTTTCTTT
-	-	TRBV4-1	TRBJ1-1	CAGSPAQTNTEAFF	TGCGCCGGCAGCCCCGCGCAGACGAACACTGAAGCTTTCTTT
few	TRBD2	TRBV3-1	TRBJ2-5	CASSHSGGGETQYF	TGTGCCAGCAGCCATAGCGGGGGCGGAGAGACCCAGTACTTC
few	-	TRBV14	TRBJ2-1	CASSQVKGSEQFF	TGTGCCAGCAGCCAGGTGAAGGGTAGTGAGCAGTTCTTC
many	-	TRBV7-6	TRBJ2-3	CASSLARQETDTQYF	TGTGCCAGCAGCTTAGCCAGACAGGAAACAGATACGCAGTATTTT
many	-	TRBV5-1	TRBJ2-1	CASSLAPGGGNEQFF	TGCGCCAGCAGCTTGGCCCCTGGAGGAGGGAATGAGCAGTTCTTC